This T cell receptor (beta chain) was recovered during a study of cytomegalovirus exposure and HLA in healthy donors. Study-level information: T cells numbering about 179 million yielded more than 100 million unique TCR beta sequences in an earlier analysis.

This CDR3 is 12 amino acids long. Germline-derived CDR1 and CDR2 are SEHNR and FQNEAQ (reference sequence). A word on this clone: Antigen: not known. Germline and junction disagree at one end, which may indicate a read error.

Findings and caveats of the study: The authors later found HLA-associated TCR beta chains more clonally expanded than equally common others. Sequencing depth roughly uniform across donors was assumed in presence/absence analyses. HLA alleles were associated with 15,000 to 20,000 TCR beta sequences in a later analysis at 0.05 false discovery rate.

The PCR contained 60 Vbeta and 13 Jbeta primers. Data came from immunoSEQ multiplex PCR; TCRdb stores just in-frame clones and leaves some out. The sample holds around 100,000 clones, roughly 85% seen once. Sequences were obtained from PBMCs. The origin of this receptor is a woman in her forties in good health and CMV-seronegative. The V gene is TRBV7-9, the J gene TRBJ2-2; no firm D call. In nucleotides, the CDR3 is TGTTCCAGCACTACGAACACCGGGGAGCTGTTTTTT. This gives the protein CSSTTNTGELFF.